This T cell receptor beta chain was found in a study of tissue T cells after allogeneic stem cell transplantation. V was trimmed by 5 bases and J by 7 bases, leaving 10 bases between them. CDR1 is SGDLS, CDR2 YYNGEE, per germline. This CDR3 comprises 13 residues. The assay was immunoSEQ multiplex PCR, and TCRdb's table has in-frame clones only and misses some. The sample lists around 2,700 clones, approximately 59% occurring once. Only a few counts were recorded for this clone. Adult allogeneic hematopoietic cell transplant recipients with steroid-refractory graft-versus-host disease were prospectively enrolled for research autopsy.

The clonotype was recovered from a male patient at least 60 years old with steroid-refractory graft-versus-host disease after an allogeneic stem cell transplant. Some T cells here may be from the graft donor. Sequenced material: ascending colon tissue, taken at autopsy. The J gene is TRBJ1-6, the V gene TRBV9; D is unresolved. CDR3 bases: TGTGCCAGCAGTTGGTCCGGAAATTCACCCCTCCACTTT. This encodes CASSWSGNSPLHF.